This TCR beta chain was sequenced for a study of CD8 T cell repertoires and HIV-1 epitope variants. The CDR3 consists of 12 residues. The V and J ends lost 2 bases and 3 bases respectively, with 4 bases between them. Per germline, CDR1 PRHDT and CDR2 FYEKMQ (reference sequence). Clones were sequenced by immunoSEQ multiplex PCR, and TCRdb holds only the in-frame ones, with some missing. The sample shows approximately 1,200 clones, roughly three quarters of them seen only once. This clone was counted only a few times. Its antigen is currently unknown. Sequenced material: cultured CD8+ T cells derived from PBMCs. The receptor was isolated from a male donor with HIV. The J gene is TRBJ1-1, the V gene TRBV13, with D hard to call. CDR3 in DNA: TGTGCCAGCAGCTTATCAGACACTGAAGCTTTCTTT. Translated: CASSLSDTEAFF.